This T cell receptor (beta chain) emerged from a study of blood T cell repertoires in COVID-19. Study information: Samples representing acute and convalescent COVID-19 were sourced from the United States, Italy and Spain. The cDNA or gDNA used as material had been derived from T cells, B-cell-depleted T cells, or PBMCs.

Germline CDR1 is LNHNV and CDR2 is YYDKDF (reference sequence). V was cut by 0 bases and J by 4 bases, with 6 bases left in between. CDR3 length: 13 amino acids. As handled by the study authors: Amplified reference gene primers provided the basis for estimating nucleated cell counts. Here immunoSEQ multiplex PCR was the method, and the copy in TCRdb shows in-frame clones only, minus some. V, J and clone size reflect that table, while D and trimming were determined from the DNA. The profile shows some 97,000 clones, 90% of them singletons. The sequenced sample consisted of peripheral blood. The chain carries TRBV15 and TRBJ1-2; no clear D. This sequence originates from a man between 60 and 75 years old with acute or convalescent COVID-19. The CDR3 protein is CATSRDRSYGYTF. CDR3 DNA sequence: TGTGCCACCAGCAGAGATAGAAGCTATGGCTACACCTTC.